The present T cell receptor beta chain was sequenced within a study of T-cell reconstitution after alpha-beta-depleted transplantation in children. Unique molecular identifiers were incorporated during preparation of the TCRbeta library. MiXCR, applied by TCRdb to the PCR reads, yields one record per CDR3 protein. The profile shows about 510,000 distinct CDR3 sequences, roughly an eighth of them singletons. Whole-study findings and limits: Expanded graft clones, several hundred of them, were reportedly the source of alpha-beta T cells about two months after transplant.

Trimming took off 7 bases at V and 4 bases at J, with 16 bases between the two ends. The CDR3 covers 15 residues. In the case of this clonotype: The antigen is undetermined.

The sequence derives from a female patient between 2 and 15 years old who had a stem cell transplant for aplastic anemia, so the T cells may come from the graft donor. This chain links TRBV12-3 or TRBV12-4 with TRBJ2-2, with a weak D call TRBD2 (6 bases). The sequences come from PBMCs, mostly from graft donor cells, collected 180 days after TCRalphabeta/CD19-depleted stem cell transplant. The CDR3: CASKPGGKGTGELFF. CDR3 coding DNA: TGTGCCAGCAAGCCGGGCGGGAAAGGCACCGGGGAGCTGTTTTTT.